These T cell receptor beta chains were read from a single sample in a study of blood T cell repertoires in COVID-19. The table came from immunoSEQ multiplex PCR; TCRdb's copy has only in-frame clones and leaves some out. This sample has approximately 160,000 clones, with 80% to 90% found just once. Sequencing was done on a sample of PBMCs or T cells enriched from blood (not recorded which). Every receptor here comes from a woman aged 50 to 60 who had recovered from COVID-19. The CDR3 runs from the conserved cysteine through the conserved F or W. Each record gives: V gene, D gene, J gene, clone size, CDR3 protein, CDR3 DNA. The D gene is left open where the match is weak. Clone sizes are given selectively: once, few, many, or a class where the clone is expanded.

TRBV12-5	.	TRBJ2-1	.	CASGLFGVSSYNEQFF	TGTGCTAGTGGTTTGTTCGGGGTAAGCTCCTACAATGAGCAGTTCTTC
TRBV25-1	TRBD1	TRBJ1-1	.	CASSDAQGAFTEAFF	TGTGCCAGCAGTGACGCTCAGGGGGCGTTCACTGAAGCTTTCTTT
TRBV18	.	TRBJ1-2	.	CASSSYRAYGYTF	TGTGCCAGCTCGAGCTACAGGGCCTATGGCTACACCTTC
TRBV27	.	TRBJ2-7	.	CASSISLQGPLRYEQYF	TGTGCCAGCAGTATCTCCTTACAGGGACCCCTACGCTACGAGCAGTACTTC
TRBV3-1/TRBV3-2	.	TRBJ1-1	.	CASSQVQGSPFF	TGTGCCAGCAGCCAAGTTCAGGGAAGTCCTTTCTTT
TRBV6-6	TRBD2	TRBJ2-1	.	CASSWLAGGPNEQFF	TGTGCCAGCAGCTGGCTAGCGGGGGGGCCCAATGAGCAGTTCTTC
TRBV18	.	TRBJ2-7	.	CASSPQGGAYEQYF	TGTGCCAGCTCACCCCAGGGAGGCGCCTACGAGCAGTACTTC
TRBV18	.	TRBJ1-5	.	CASSGGTDQPQHF	TGTGCCAGCTCCGGGGGGACCGATCAGCCCCAGCATTTT
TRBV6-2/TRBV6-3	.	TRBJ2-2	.	CASRYSTETGELFF	TGTGCCAGCAGGTACTCAACAGAAACCGGGGAGCTGTTTTTT
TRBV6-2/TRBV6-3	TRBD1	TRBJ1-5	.	CASSYGGTGPNQPQHF	TGTGCCAGCAGTTACGGCGGGACAGGGCCTAATCAGCCCCAGCATTTT
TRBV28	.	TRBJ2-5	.	CASSEGMETQYF	TGTGCCTCCTCCGAGGGTATGGAGACCCAGTACTTC
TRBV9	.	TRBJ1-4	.	CASSPEQGWGEKLFF	TGTGCCAGCAGCCCCGAACAGGGTTGGGGTGAAAAACTGTTTTTT
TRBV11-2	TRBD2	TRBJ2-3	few	CASSLGSSGGTDTQYF	TGTGCCAGCAGCTTAGGGTCTAGCGGGGGTACGGATACGCAGTATTTT
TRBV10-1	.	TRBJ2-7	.	CASSPRTKQYF	TGCGCCAGCAGTCCCAGAACTAAGCAGTACTTC
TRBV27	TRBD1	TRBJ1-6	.	CASSRDSTFSYNSPLHF	TGTGCCAGCAGCCGGGACAGTACATTCTCCTATAATTCACCCCTCCACTTT